This T cell receptor beta chain was captured by sequencing in a study of blood T cell repertoires in COVID-19. Study summary: PBMCs, B-cell-depleted T cells, or T cells were the source of the cDNA or gDNA that made up the material.

The V gene's germline CDR1 is KGHSH and CDR2 LQKENI. The CDR3 is 16 amino acids. The V and J ends lost 0 bases and 2 bases respectively, with 11 bases between them. Authors' processing steps: Nucleated cell number was recorded as an estimate derived from reference gene primer amplification. Profiling relied on immunoSEQ multiplex PCR, and the TCRdb table lists in-frame clones only, not all of them. Clonal size and the V and J genes are those of that table, whereas D and trimming came from the DNA. This table holds 200,000 to 300,000 clones, around 87% found once. The origin of this receptor is a middle-aged woman who had recovered from COVID-19. This rearrangement joins TRBV18 to TRBJ1-5; D unresolved. Sequences were obtained from peripheral blood. CDR3 residues: CASSPPSGRGNQPQHF. CDR3 coding DNA: TGTGCCAGCTCACCACCGAGCGGGCGGGGCAATCAGCCCCAGCATTTT.